Listed below are T cell receptor beta chains from one sample, sequenced in a study of CD8 T cells in ankylosing spondylitis. MiXCR was run by TCRdb on the 5' RACE reads, yielding one entry per CDR3 protein. The sample includes about 300,000 distinct CDR3 sequences, less than 25% of them seen just once. Sequencing was done on a sample of blood, either unsorted or a sorted T cell fraction (not recorded which). The origin of the receptors is a female donor with ankylosing spondylitis or in good health (not recorded which). The CDR3 runs from the conserved cysteine through the conserved F or W. The D gene is left open where the match is weak. The listing skips clone size in some rows; elsewhere it reads once, few, many or a size class.

J | V | D | size | CDR3 | DNA
TRBJ1-5 | TRBV6-5 | NA | few | CASSSGQPNQPQHF | TGTGCCAGCAGTTCTGGACAGCCGAATCAGCCCCAGCATTTT
TRBJ2-7 | TRBV7-9 | TRBD2 | NA | CASSTRTLAGVDEQYF | TGTGCCAGCAGCACCCGAACACTAGCGGGTGTTGACGAGCAGTACTTC
TRBJ2-5 | TRBV5-1 | NA | NA | CASSFPGLKETQYF | TGCGCCAGCAGCTTCCCAGGGCTTAAAGAGACCCAGTACTTC
TRBJ2-2 | TRBV12-3/TRBV12-4 | NA | few | CASSLGRAAGELFF | TGTGCCAGCAGTTTAGGCAGGGCGGCCGGGGAGCTGTTTTTT
TRBJ1-3 | TRBV6-1 | NA | few | CATSETGTGNTIYF | TGTGCCACAAGTGAAACAGGGACTGGAAACACCATATATTTT
TRBJ1-2 | TRBV5-1 | NA | few | CASSSQGKGGYTF | TGCGCCAGCAGCTCACAGGGTAAAGGCGGCTACACCTTC
TRBJ2-7 | TRBV7-2 | NA | NA | CASSLVRQTYEQYF | TGTGCCAGCAGCTTAGTCAGACAAACCTACGAGCAGTACTTC
TRBJ1-1 | TRBV29-1 | NA | few | CSAGGRMGRTEAFF | TGCAGCGCCGGAGGCCGGATGGGTCGGACTGAAGCTTTCTTT
TRBJ2-2 | TRBV12-3/TRBV12-4 | NA | few | CASIKGLQSGELFF | TGTGCCAGCATAAAGGGGCTACAATCCGGGGAGCTGTTTTTT
TRBJ2-1 | TRBV7-6 | TRBD1 | NA | CASSYDDSGTGRYNEQFF | TGTGCCAGCAGCTACGATGATTCCGGGACAGGTCGCTACAATGAGCAGTTCTTC
TRBJ1-2 | TRBV28 | NA | many | CASSLLETYEGYTF | TGTGCCAGCAGTTTGCTCGAAACGTACGAGGGCTACACCTTC
TRBJ1-6 | TRBV28 | NA | NA | CASSVGSPLHF | TGTGCCAGCAGTGTTGGTTCACCCCTCCACTTT
TRBJ2-5 | TRBV5-1 | TRBD1 | NA | CASSLVLTGEETQYF | TGCGCCAGCAGCTTGGTCCTGACAGGGGAAGAGACCCAGTACTTC
TRBJ2-5 | TRBV6-2/TRBV6-3 | NA | NA | CASSNSLGPPRTQYF | TGTGCCAGCAGCAATTCCTTGGGACCCCCGCGGACCCAGTACTTC
TRBJ2-3 | TRBV29-1 | TRBD2 | few | CSVEPGPGAGGGTDTQYF | TGCAGCGTTGAGCCAGGACCCGGGGCGGGAGGTGGCACAGATACGCAGTATTTT
TRBJ2-3 | TRBV24-1 | TRBD2 | NA | CATSDGDAGGPNTQYF | TGTGCCACCAGTGATGGGGACGCGGGAGGGCCAAATACGCAGTATTTT